The clone carrying this TCR beta chain was detected many times. Its matching antigen is unknown. This entry comes from a study of T-cell memory formation after mild COVID-19. CDR3 length: 15 residues. The V and J ends lost 0 bases and 6 bases respectively, with 16 bases between them. CDR1 and CDR2 (germline): SGHRS, YFSETQ. UMIs and sample barcodes were carried by the TCR alpha and TCR beta cDNA libraries that 5'RACE produced using constant-segment primers. TCRdb processed the 5' RACE reads anew with MiXCR; each CDR3 protein has one entry. The repertoire has about 270,000 distinct CDR3 sequences, approximately 15% of them found once; the top ten carry roughly 21%. Points from the study as a whole: Clones that contracted from day 15 to 85 had balanced CD4/CD8; later expanders were CD4+ biased. That cross-reactive memory joined was suggested by some responding clones appearing in pre-infection memory. In second-wave clones peaking day 37, SARS-CoV-2 specificity remained unconfirmed.

This receptor was obtained from a young man who had mild COVID-19 (a few samples of this study predate the infection). Cell type and time point are not known. V is TRBV5-1 and J is TRBJ2-7, with D tentatively TRBD1 (6 bases). Material: PBMCs or a T cell subset sorted from them (not recorded which). The CDR3 protein is CASSLVQGIEGEQYF. The CDR3 bases are TGCGCCAGCAGCTTGGTGCAGGGGATCGAAGGCGAGCAGTACTTC.